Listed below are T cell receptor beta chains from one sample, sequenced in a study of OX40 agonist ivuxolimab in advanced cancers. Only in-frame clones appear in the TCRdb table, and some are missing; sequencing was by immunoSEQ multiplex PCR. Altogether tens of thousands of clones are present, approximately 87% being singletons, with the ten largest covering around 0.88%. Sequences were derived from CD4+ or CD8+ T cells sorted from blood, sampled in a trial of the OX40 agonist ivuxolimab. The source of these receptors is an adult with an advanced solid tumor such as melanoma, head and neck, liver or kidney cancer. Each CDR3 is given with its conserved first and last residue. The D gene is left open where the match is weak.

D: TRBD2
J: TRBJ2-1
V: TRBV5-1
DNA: TGCGCCAGCAGCTTGGTGGCGGGGGGGTCCTACAATGAGCAGTTCTTC
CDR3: CASSLVAGGSYNEQFF

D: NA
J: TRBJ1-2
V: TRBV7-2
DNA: TGTGCCAGCAGGAGTCGGGGGGACTATGGCTACACCTTC
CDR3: CASRSRGDYGYTF

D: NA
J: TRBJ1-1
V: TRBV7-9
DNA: TGTGCCAGCAGCTCCCGGGGGGGGATGAACACTGAAGCTTTCTTT
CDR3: CASSSRGGMNTEAFF

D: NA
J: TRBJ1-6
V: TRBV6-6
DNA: TGTGCCAGCAGTACCCCGACGGTAACACCCCTCCACTTT
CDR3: CASSTPTVTPLHF

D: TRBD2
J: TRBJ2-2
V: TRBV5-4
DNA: TGTGCCAGCAGCTCTAGACAGCGGGAAACCGGGGAGCTGTTTTTT
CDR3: CASSSRQRETGELFF

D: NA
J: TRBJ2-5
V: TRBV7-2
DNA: TGTGCCAGCAGCTTTAGTCTAGTGGGAGAGACCCAGTACTTC
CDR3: CASSFSLVGETQYF

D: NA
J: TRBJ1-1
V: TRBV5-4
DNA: TGTGCCAGCAGCCCGGGGGGGGTAACCTTCCCTGAAGCTTTCTTT
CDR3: CASSPGGVTFPEAFF

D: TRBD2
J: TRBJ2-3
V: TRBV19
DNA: TGTGCCAGTAGTATCGGGGGGATAGATACGCAGTATTTT
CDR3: CASSIGGIDTQYF

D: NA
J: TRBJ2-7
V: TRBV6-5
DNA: TGTGCCAGCAGTTACTCGAGGGGTATAGGATCGTACGAGCAGTACTTC
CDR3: CASSYSRGIGSYEQYF

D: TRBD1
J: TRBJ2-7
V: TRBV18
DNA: TGTGCCAGCTCACCAAACCCACGGACAGGGGCCTACGAGCAGTACTTC
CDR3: CASSPNPRTGAYEQYF